Sequencing of this TCR beta chain was carried out in a study of shared clonotypes between healthy human individuals. This CDR3 comprises 14 residues. The V segment lost 4 bases and the J segment 8 bases; nucleotides outside the gene matches: 7. Germline values: CDR1 SGHDT, CDR2 YYEEEE. The repertoire was sequenced with immunoSEQ multiplex PCR; TCRdb's copy has only in-frame clones and lacks some. The table records about 600,000 clones, more than 95% of them present only once. Of note for this clone: Its antigen is unidentified.

Broader study findings: In this cohort, only blood was sampled, and tissue repertoires likely differ.

This TCR came from a young woman in good health. V and J are TRBV5-6 and TRBJ1-2; 11 nucleotides match TRBD1. Sequencing was performed on naive CD4+ T cells sorted from blood. Regarding subset: CD45RA+ positively selected. CDR3 sequence reads: CASSIRDRGSGYTF. Written as DNA, the CDR3 is TGTGCCAGCAGCATCCGGGACAGGGGGTCCGGCTACACCTTC.